This T cell receptor (beta chain) came from a study of T cell responses to AZD1222 COVID-19 vaccine. On this clone: Its antigen remains unknown.

Profiling relied on immunoSEQ multiplex PCR, and the TCRdb table lists in-frame clones only, not all of them. The sample lists around 150,000 clones, roughly 90% occurring once. Study-wide points: Donors skewed white British and female; clonal diversity was possibly underestimated. Baseline serostatus was positive in only a handful of AZD1222 recipients. Reportedly, close to half of spike-specific TCRs are directed against unmutated variant regions. With two AZD1222 doses given, Spike-specific TCR breadth and depth both rose.

This specimen was peripheral blood, taken on day 0 of AZD1222 vaccination. The TCR comes from an adult in good health.

The DNA of the CDR3 is TGTGCCAGCAGCTTAGCGAGTCAGACTAACTATGGCTACACCTTC. Translating it yields CASSLASQTNYGYTF. The rearrangement joins TRBV7-2 to TRBJ1-2; D is unresolved. Germline-derived CDR1 and CDR2 are SGHTA and FQGNSA. The CDR3 is 15 amino acids. V was clipped by 0 bases and J by 0 bases, with 8 bases between them. The variable domain in full, completed from reference TRBV7-2 and TRBJ1-2, reads GAGVSQSPSNKVTEKGKDVELRCDPISGHTALYWYRQSLGQGLEFLIYFQGNSAPDKSGLPSDRFSAERTGGSVSTLTIQRTQQEDSAVYLCASSLASQTNYGYTFGSGTRLTVV.